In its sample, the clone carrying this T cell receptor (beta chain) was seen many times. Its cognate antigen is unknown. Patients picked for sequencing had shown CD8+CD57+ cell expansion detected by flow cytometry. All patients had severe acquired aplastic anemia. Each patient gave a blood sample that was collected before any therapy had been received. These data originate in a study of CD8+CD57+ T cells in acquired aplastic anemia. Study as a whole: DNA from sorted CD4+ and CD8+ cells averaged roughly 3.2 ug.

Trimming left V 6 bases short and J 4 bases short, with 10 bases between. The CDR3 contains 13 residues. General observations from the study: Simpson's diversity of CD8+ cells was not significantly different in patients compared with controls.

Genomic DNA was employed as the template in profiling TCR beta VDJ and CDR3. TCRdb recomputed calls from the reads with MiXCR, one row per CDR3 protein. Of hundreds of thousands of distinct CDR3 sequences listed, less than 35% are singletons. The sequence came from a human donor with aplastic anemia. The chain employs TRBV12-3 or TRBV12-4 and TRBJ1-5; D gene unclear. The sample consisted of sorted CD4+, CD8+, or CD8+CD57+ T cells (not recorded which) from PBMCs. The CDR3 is CASSLAQNQPQHF. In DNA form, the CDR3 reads TGTGCCAGCAGCCTAGCCCAAAATCAGCCCCAGCATTTT.